This T cell receptor (beta chain) emerged from a study of STAT5B mutations in CD4+ large granular lymphocyte leukemia. CDR3 length: 16 residues. Per germline, CDR1 GTSNPN and CDR2 SVGIG (reference sequence). With 3 bases clipped from V and 1 base from J, the junction kept 5 bases outside the gene matches. A remark on this clone: The antigen is undetermined.

Data came from immunoSEQ multiplex PCR; TCRdb stores just in-frame clones and leaves some out. This repertoire shows 40,000 to 55,000 clones, around 85% found once; its top ten account for around 2.6%. Study-wide results and caveats: Patient CD4-sorted repertoires looked more clonal than healthy CD4+ repertoires, even without putative leukemic clones.

Sequenced input: CD4+ T cells from blood buffy coats. The sequence derives from a human donor in good health. The chain has TRBV30 and TRBJ2-2; 10 bases are a match to TRBD2. The CDR3 sequence: CAWRQSGRGNTGELFF. The CDR3 DNA follows: TGTGCCTGGAGACAGAGCGGGAGGGGGAACACCGGGGAGCTGTTTTTT.